The rows below give T cell receptor beta chains drawn from one sample of a study of shared clonotypes between healthy human individuals. The method was immunoSEQ multiplex PCR; TCRdb's version includes in-frame clones alone and lacks a portion of them. Among about 1 million clones listed, around 74% were seen once. The sequenced material came from memory CD4+ T cells sorted from blood. Receptor source: a young man in good health. The CDR3 runs from the conserved cysteine through the conserved F or W. The size of a clone is reported for some rows only, either as once, few or many, or as a class for expanded clones.

CDR3 length	V gene	J gene	clone size	CDR3 protein
14	TRBV7-2	TRBJ2-1	-	CASSLSSFYNEQFF
14	TRBV9	TRBJ2-5	-	CASSVDRGQETQYF
16	TRBV4-3	TRBJ2-2	-	CASSLWGGPSTGELFF
13	TRBV11-2	TRBJ2-5	-	CASSSRPEETQYF
16	TRBV4-1	TRBJ2-6	-	CASSQEPGPGANVLTF
16	TRBV7-6	TRBJ1-2	-	CASSLPHGPRRYGYTF
14	TRBV27	TRBJ1-5	once	CASSLWGSNQPQHF
12	TRBV19	TRBJ2-1	-	CASIVWVNEQFF
14	TRBV28	TRBJ2-7	-	CASTPRRGSYEQYF
14	TRBV19	TRBJ1-1	-	CASSPTLLNTEAFF
14	TRBV9	TRBJ1-2	few	CASSTPTGGMGYTF
13	TRBV6-1	TRBJ1-1	-	CASKDGLNTEAFF
15	TRBV10-1	TRBJ1-6	-	CASSEGTGTNSPLHF
14	TRBV6-4	TRBJ1-4	-	CASSDGTTNEKLFF
12	TRBV6-8	TRBJ2-3	few	CASSPEDGSAYF
16	TRBV5-8	TRBJ2-1	-	CASSRAGARYANEQFF
15	TRBV4-1	TRBJ2-1	once	CASSPRLAGDNEQFF
11	TRBV20-1	TRBJ2-2	-	CSAGLRGELFF
14	TRBV7-2	TRBJ2-7	-	CASSLDVGTSREYF
14	TRBV7-9	TRBJ1-5	-	CASSSPGYNQPQHF
15	TRBV9	TRBJ2-7	-	CASSVLPTPGNEQYF
17	TRBV6-1	TRBJ2-5	few	CASSEQHRQRPQETQYF
19	TRBV4-1	TRBJ2-2	few	CASSQDPPDREWNTGELFF
12	TRBV7-9	TRBJ2-1	-	CASSRGNIGQFF
17	TRBV7-2	TRBJ1-1	-	CASSLGTGRIRGTEAFF
16	TRBV7-2	TRBJ2-2	-	CASSLAIGLGTGELFF
16	TRBV2	TRBJ1-4	-	CASSDVGGHTNEKLFF
17	TRBV5-6	TRBJ1-5	-	CASSSQTTGGAYQPQHF
19	TRBV6-7	TRBJ1-6	-	CASNNVGVQGSPFNSPLHF
13	TRBV11-2	TRBJ2-7	-	CASSFRGVHEQYF
15	TRBV6-5	TRBJ2-7	-	CASSYAAGGSYEQYF
15	TRBV19	TRBJ2-5	few	CASSPDGLSQETQYF
17	TRBV4-3	TRBJ1-2	-	CASSQGTGIIANYGYTF
15	TRBV30	TRBJ2-3	-	CAWTSPGDVTDTQYF
12	TRBV2	TRBJ1-1	-	CASSEGGGGAFF
15	TRBV5-4	TRBJ2-1	many	CASSLDRSSYNEQFF
14	TRBV7-2	TRBJ2-5	-	CASSLAPNYETQYF
14	TRBV2	TRBJ2-5	-	CAARPSGRVETQYF
11	TRBV6-1	TRBJ2-7	-	CASTWYDEQYF
13	TRBV28	TRBJ2-7	-	CASRGQGVYEQYF
13	TRBV29-1	TRBJ2-6	-	CAGSAGSSNVLTF
15	TRBV4-1	TRBJ1-3	-	CASSQGGRAGNTIYF
17	TRBV18	TRBJ2-5	-	CASSPPGRTGGAETQYF
14	TRBV19	TRBJ1-1	few	CAAGGRGLVTEAFF
16	TRBV5-1	TRBJ2-3	-	CASMTTAGNSADTQYF
11	TRBV18	TRBJ1-2	-	CASSNGYGYTF